The 31 T cell receptor beta chains presented below share a single source sample, sequenced in a study of OX40 agonist ivuxolimab in advanced cancers. Profiling relied on immunoSEQ multiplex PCR, and the TCRdb table lists in-frame clones only, not all of them. This sample has over 35,000 clones, with 85% to 90% found just once. The sample consisted of CD4+ or CD8+ T cells sorted from blood, taken in a trial of the OX40 agonist ivuxolimab. These receptor sequences come from an adult with an advanced solid tumor such as melanoma, head and neck, liver or kidney cancer.

This clone was counted once. The chain uses TRBV7-2 and TRBJ2-5; unclear D gene. The V and J ends lost 4 bases and 0 bases respectively, with 3 bases between them. Germline values: CDR1 SGHTA, CDR2 FQGNSA. The CDR3 is 12 amino acids. The CDR3 sequence is CASSSYQETQYF. DNA for the CDR3: TGTGCCAGCAGCTCCTACCAAGAGACCCAGTACTTC.

This chain uses TRBV7-2 with TRBJ2-3; 15 positions agree with TRBD2. J lost 2 bases, V lost 5 bases, and 8 bases had no gene match. The germline V gene encodes CDR1 SGHTA and CDR2 FQGNSA. The CDR3 has 18 residues. The CDR3 reads CASSPEGLAGGLTDTQYF. CDR3 DNA: TGTGCCAGCAGCCCGGAGGGACTAGCGGGGGGTCTCACAGATACGCAGTATTTT.

This clone was seen a single time. The chain is built from TRBV2 and TRBJ1-1; TRBD1 is a possible D gene (5 bases). The ends were cut back, 5 bases at V and 6 bases at J, with 13 bases in the middle. Germline loops: CDR1 SNHLY, CDR2 FYNNEI. The CDR3 contains 13 residues. CDR3: CASSQGEGAEAFF. For the CDR3, the DNA is TGTGCCAGCAGTCAAGGGGAAGGGGCTGAAGCTTTCTTT.

The V gene is TRBV7-8, the J gene TRBJ1-1; 7 bases fit TRBD1. The V and J ends lost 5 bases and 3 bases, in that order; junction bases with no gene match: 3. This CDR3 contains 13 residues. The germline gives CDR1 SGHVS, CDR2 FQNEAQ. CDR3 bases: TGTGCCAGCAGCCTCGACAGGGACACTGAAGCTTTCTTT. It yields the protein CASSLDRDTEAFF.

The gene calls are TRBV7-2 and TRBJ2-5, with D uncertain. Germline values: CDR1 SGHTA, CDR2 FQGNSA. The CDR3 contains 13 residues. With 8 bases removed from V and 1 base from J, the gap between germline ends came to 11 bases. The CDR3 region is CASVGQIQETQYF. CDR3 bases: TGTGCCAGCGTAGGGCAGATCCAAGAGACCCAGTACTTC.

A few counts support this clone. This sequence joins TRBV5-6 and TRBJ1-6, with a tentative D call TRBD1 (5 bases). The germline CDR1 and CDR2 sequences are SGHDT and YYEEEE. This CDR3 is built from 14 residues. With 2 bases removed from V and 8 bases from J, the gap between germline ends came to 11 bases. CDR3 nucleotides: TGTGCCAGCAGCTTCTCAGGGTCGGATTCACCCCTCCACTTT. Protein sequence: CASSFSGSDSPLHF.

This clone was detected a few times. This chain links TRBV14 with TRBJ1-1; 8 bases are a match to TRBD1. V was pared by 3 bases and J by 5 bases, with 8 bases of the junction left unmatched. This CDR3 contains 15 residues. CDR1 and CDR2 from the germline V gene are SGHDN and FVKESK. CDR3 sequence: CASSHLGTGSTEAFF. In DNA form, the CDR3 reads TGTGCCAGCAGCCATCTAGGGACAGGCAGTACTGAAGCTTTCTTT.

V usage is TRBV5-4 and J usage is TRBJ2-5; perhaps TRBD1 as D (5 bases). V was pared by 0 bases and J by 4 bases, with 10 bases between. From germline, CDR1 is SGHNT and CDR2 YYREEE (reference sequence). This CDR3 comprises 14 residues. The CDR3: CASSLATAGETQYF. The CDR3 DNA is TGTGCCAGCAGCTTGGCGACAGCAGGAGAGACCCAGTACTTC.

V and J are TRBV19 and TRBJ2-1; 13 bases map to TRBD2. Trimming at V came to 3 bases and at J to 9 bases, leaving 5 bases not matched to a gene. The CDR3 covers 15 residues. Germline V gene sequence: CDR1 LNHDA, CDR2 SQIVND (reference sequence). CDR3 sequence reads: CASSMRTSGSLEQFF. For the CDR3, the DNA is TGTGCCAGTAGTATGAGGACTAGCGGGAGCCTTGAGCAGTTCTTC. Using reference TRBV19 and TRBJ2-1 for the parts outside the CDR3, the full variable domain is DGGITQSPKYLFRKEGQNVTLSCEQNLNHDAMYWYRQDPGQGLRLIYYSQIVNDFQKGDIAEGYSVSREKKESFPLTVTSAQKNPTAFYLCASSMRTSGSLEQFFGPGTRLTVL.

The chain carries TRBV12-5 and TRBJ2-1; D not certain. CDR1 LGHNT and CDR2 FRNRAP come from the germline V gene. CDR3 length equals 13 residues. Trimming cost V 1 base and J 10 bases, with 11 bases left between them. The CDR3 sequence: CASGLARGLEQFF. In DNA, the CDR3 is TGTGCTAGTGGTTTGGCCCGCGGATTGGAGCAGTTCTTC.

This chain connects TRBV30 to TRBJ1-1; 8 nucleotides agree with TRBD1. The CDR3 length is 14 residues. The junction had 12 bases not matched to a gene; V was cut back by 7 bases and J by 5 bases. Germline assignment: CDR1 GTSNPN and CDR2 SVGIG (reference sequence). This CDR3 reads CAFDRGWMETEAFF. For the CDR3, the DNA is TGTGCCTTTGACAGGGGATGGATGGAAACTGAAGCTTTCTTT.

The chain has TRBV7-9 and TRBJ1-2; D may be TRBD1 (6 bases). In germline, CDR1 is SEHNR, CDR2 FQNEAQ (reference sequence). Trimming removed 4 bases at V and 0 bases at J, with 12 bases between. The CDR3 is 15 amino acids. The CDR3 here is CASSSGQIPNYGYTF. DNA for the CDR3: TGTGCCAGCAGCTCAGGACAGATTCCTAACTATGGCTACACCTTC.

The chain has TRBV2 and TRBJ2-5; D is undetermined. Germline CDR1 is SNHLY and CDR2 is FYNNEI. This CDR3 comprises 14 residues. Trimming removed 4 bases at V and 1 base at J, with 10 bases between. The CDR3 sequence is CASSAGHSQETQYF. The CDR3 DNA reads TGTGCCAGCAGTGCGGGCCACAGCCAAGAGACCCAGTACTTC.

This clone was seen just once. The rearrangement links TRBV11-3 to TRBJ2-1, with 7 bases matching TRBD2. J was trimmed by 5 bases and V by 3 bases; bases with no gene match: 4. The CDR3 is made up of 14 amino acids. Germline CDR1 SGHNT, CDR2 YENEEA. The CDR3 reads CASSLSGVNNEQFF. As DNA, the CDR3 is TGTGCCAGCAGCTTGAGCGGGGTGAACAATGAGCAGTTCTTC.

The J gene is TRBJ2-2, the V gene TRBV7-3; 12 bases fit TRBD2. This CDR3 spans 17 amino acids. CDR1 and CDR2 from the germline V gene are SGHTA and FQGTGA. J was trimmed by 6 bases and V by 6 bases; bases with no gene match: 11. CDR3 DNA sequence: TGTGCCAGCAGTCCTAACCCGACTAGCGGGAGTGCCGGGGAGCTGTTTTTT. This gives the protein CASSPNPTSGSAGELFF.

The chain links TRBV28 to TRBJ2-1; 11 nucleotides agree with TRBD2. The CDR3 contains 13 residues. Trimming cost V 6 bases and J 10 bases; bases outside gene matches: 5. Germline CDR1 MDHEN, CDR2 SYDVKM. As DNA, the CDR3 is TGTGCCAGCAGCACGGGACTAGCGGAAGAGCAGTTCTTC. Translation gives CASSTGLAEEQFF.

This chain joins TRBV6-1 and TRBJ1-5; D is unclear. Trimming stripped 2 bases from V and 3 bases from J, with 5 bases between. The CDR3 length is 13 residues. From germline, CDR1 is MNHNS and CDR2 SASEGT. The CDR3 reads CASSELFNQPQHF. CDR3 bases: TGTGCCAGCAGTGAATTATTCAATCAGCCCCAGCATTTT.

The gene calls are TRBV2 and TRBJ1-4, with D tentatively TRBD1 (5 bases). V was shortened by 6 bases and J by 5 bases, with 16 bases between the two germline ends. Germline-derived CDR1 and CDR2 are SNHLY and FYNNEI. The CDR3 contains 15 residues. The CDR3 loop is CASSSRDGSNEKLFF. CDR3 sequence (DNA): TGTGCCAGCAGCTCCAGGGACGGTAGCAATGAAAAACTGTTTTTT. Drawing the rest from reference TRBV2 and TRBJ1-4, the complete variable domain is EPEVTQTPSHQVTQMGQEVILRCVPISNHLYFYWYRQILGQKVEFLVSFYNNEISEKSEIFDDQFSVERPDGSNFTLKIRSTKLEDSAMYFCASSSRDGSNEKLFFGSGTQLSVL.

This clone was detected once. The CDR3, as DNA: TGCGCCAGCAGCCAAGATTTTGATGTCGGGACAGGGTTAGGCTACACCTTC. This encodes CASSQDFDVGTGLGYTF. This sequence joins TRBV4-1 and TRBJ1-2; TRBD1 agrees at 9 bases. Losses at the gene ends were 0 bases for V and 8 bases for J; bases not matched to a gene: 13. Germline CDR1 reads MGHRA; CDR2 reads YSYEKL. This CDR3 comprises 17 residues.

This chain uses TRBV4-1 with TRBJ1-4; D remains ambiguous. Germline V gene lookup returns CDR1 MGHRA and CDR2 YSYEKL. The CDR3 has 16 amino acids. Deletions cut 0 bases from V and 4 bases from J, with 12 bases between. CDR3 region: CASSQDRGGINEKLFF. The DNA of the CDR3 is TGCGCCAGCAGCCAAGATCGTGGCGGGATTAATGAAAAACTGTTTTTT.

The gene calls are TRBV6-1 and TRBJ2-5, with TRBD1 identical over 9 bases. J lost 5 bases, V lost 7 bases, and 8 bases had no gene match. Looked up from germline, CDR1 is MNHNS and CDR2 is SASEGT. This CDR3 contains 14 residues. CDR3 in DNA: TGTGCCAGCACCTACGGACAGGGGAGGGAGACCCAGTACTTC. This translates into CASTYGQGRETQYF.

The rearrangement joins TRBV9 to TRBJ2-1, with TRBD1 identical over 7 bases. Trimming cost V 0 bases and J 8 bases; bases outside gene matches: 5. The CDR3 contains 14 residues. Germline V gives CDR1 SGDLS, CDR2 YYNGEE. CDR3 protein: CASSVGGGRDEQFF. DNA of the CDR3: TGTGCCAGCAGCGTAGGAGGGGGCCGCGATGAGCAGTTCTTC.

The chain joins TRBV27 to TRBJ1-2; D not certain. The germline CDR1 and CDR2 sequences are MNHEY and SMNVEV (reference sequence). The CDR3 loop spans 13 amino acids. V shed 2 bases and J shed 9 bases, with 13 bases lying between them. The CDR3 DNA is TGTGCCAGCAGTTTAACTCAACCGCCGAGCTACACCTTC. Amino acids: CASSLTQPPSYTF.

The chain recombines TRBV11-1 with TRBJ1-5, with 8 bases that match TRBD1. Per germline, CDR1 SGHAT and CDR2 FQDESV (reference sequence). V was clipped by 1 base and J by 4 bases; unmatched bases: 6. The CDR3 runs to 16 residues. CDR3 in DNA: TGTGCCAGCAGCTTAGTAAAGGACAGGGAGAATCAGCCCCAGCATTTT. This codes for CASSLVKDRENQPQHF.

In its sample, this clone was seen once. The rearrangement uses TRBV5-4 and TRBJ2-5; D not certain. CDR3 length: 15 amino acids. Trimming removed 0 bases at V and 5 bases at J, with 14 bases between. Germline loops: CDR1 SGHNT, CDR2 YYREEE (reference sequence). Here the CDR3 reads CASSLVGAPGETQYF. CDR3 DNA: TGTGCCAGCAGCTTGGTTGGAGCCCCCGGGGAGACCCAGTACTTC.

The V and J genes are TRBV28 and TRBJ2-7; 9 bases are a match to TRBD1. V was clipped by 6 bases and J by 1 base; unmatched bases: 4. Germline V gene data show CDR1 as MDHEN and CDR2 as SYDVKM. The CDR3 runs 14 residues. The CDR3 region is CASRIQGASYEQYF. The DNA for the CDR3 is TGTGCCAGCAGGATACAGGGGGCTTCCTACGAGCAGTACTTC.

CDR3 sequence: CASSDREAGNTIYF. The CDR3 DNA reads as TGCGCCAGCAGCGACAGGGAAGCTGGAAACACCATATATTTT. This chain uses TRBV4-1 with TRBJ1-3; 7 positions agree with TRBD1. Germline trimming cut 5 bases from V and 2 bases from J; bases unmatched to any gene: 3. Per the germline V gene, CDR1 is MGHRA and CDR2 is YSYEKL. The CDR3 contains 14 residues.

The CDR3 protein is CASSSRRGNQPQHF. The CDR3, as DNA: TGTGCCAGCAGTTCCCGCAGGGGCAATCAGCCCCAGCATTTT. The chain employs TRBV27 and TRBJ1-5, with D tentatively TRBD1 (5 bases). CDR1 is MNHEY, CDR2 SMNVEV, per germline (reference sequence). V lost 4 bases and J 2 bases, leaving 9 bases between the germline ends. The CDR3 loop spans 14 amino acids.

The V call is TRBV4-2, the J call TRBJ2-3, with D possibly being TRBD2 (6 bases). The CDR3 extends over 18 amino acids. Germline V gene sequence: CDR1 LGHNA, CDR2 YNFKEQ. V lost 0 bases, J lost 5 bases, and 21 bases lay in between. The CDR3 DNA sequence: TGTGCCAGCAGCCAAGAATCCCCCCACGGGGGACCGGGAGATACGCAGTATTTT. The encoded protein is CASSQESPHGGPGDTQYF.

This rearrangement joins TRBV2 to TRBJ2-3, with D perhaps matching TRBD2 (7 bases). From germline, CDR1 is SNHLY and CDR2 FYNNEI. This CDR3 region has 15 residues. Trimming left V 6 bases short and J 5 bases short, with 18 bases between. CDR3 amino acids: CASRSPGQRGDTQYF. CDR3 sequence (DNA): TGTGCCAGCAGATCTCCCGGACAGCGGGGAGATACGCAGTATTTT.

DNA of the CDR3: TGTGCCAGCAGCCCAGAGACAGGGGTAAACTATGGCTACACCTTC. Translating gives CASSPETGVNYGYTF. V gene TRBV7-2 combines with J gene TRBJ1-2, with 8 bases aligning to TRBD1. The germline gives CDR1 SGHTA, CDR2 FQGNSA. This CDR3 is built from 15 residues. V lost 5 bases to trimming and J lost 2 bases; unmatched junction nucleotides: 7.